Described below is a single T cell receptor (beta chain) sequence and its context. In the source study's methods: Reference gene primer amplification gave nucleated cell count estimates. Some clones are missing from TCRdb's copy, which holds only in-frame ones; the method was immunoSEQ multiplex PCR. That table is the source of V, J and clone size, and D and trimming were worked out from the DNA. The sample lists 40,000 to 55,000 clones, over 70% occurring once. The data stem from a study of blood T cell repertoires in COVID-19. Looking at the study overall: Sites across the United States, Italy and Spain contributed samples from acute and convalescent COVID-19. From T cells, B-cell-depleted T cells, or PBMCs came the material, which was cDNA or gDNA.

In germline, CDR1 is LGHDT, CDR2 YNNKEL (reference sequence). The CDR3 covers 13 residues. V gave up 5 bases and J gave up 6 bases; unmatched junction bases: 6. Specimen: peripheral blood. The sequence derives from a human donor in a cohort sampled during active COVID-19. The chain employs TRBV3-1 (or the pseudogene TRBV3-2) and TRBJ2-7; 8 bases are shared with TRBD2. The CDR3 coding sequence is TGTGCCAGCAGCGAGCGGGAGTCTGGCGAGCAGTACTTC. Encoded protein: CASSERESGEQYF.